The 30 T cell receptor beta chains listed next were all sequenced from one sample in a study of neurological immune-mediated disorders. TCRdb ran MiXCR on the 5' RACE reads and lists one entry per CDR3 protein. This table has tens of thousands of distinct CDR3 sequences, 4.8% appearing once. The sample was CD4+ T cells from blood. These receptors all come from a man aged 18 to 30 in good health.

This clonotype was observed many times. This sequence joins TRBV5-1 and TRBJ1-1; D unclear. V was clipped by 0 bases and J by 1 base, with 7 bases between them. The CDR3 contains 14 residues. Germline V gives CDR1 SGHRS, CDR2 YFSETQ. The DNA of the CDR3 is TGCGCCAGCAGCTTGGCCGGAGAGAACACTGAAGCTTTCTTT. Encoded protein: CASSLAGENTEAFF.

This clonotype appeared many times. The chain has TRBV7-9 and TRBJ2-7; D is uncertain. With 1 base removed from V and 0 bases from J, the gap between germline ends came to 13 bases. This CDR3 has 16 amino acids. Germline V CDR1 and CDR2: SEHNR, FQNEAQ (reference sequence). The CDR3 is CASSLGSTLVSYEQYF. The CDR3 region has the DNA TGTGCCAGCAGCTTAGGGTCCACTCTCGTCTCCTACGAGCAGTACTTC.

The table lists this clonotype with a few counts. A read error likely explains this, since a far larger clone differs by one base. This chain connects TRBV6-5 to TRBJ2-2, with a weak D call TRBD1 (5 bases). CDR3 length: 13 amino acids. Germline V lookup: CDR1 MNHEY, CDR2 SVGAGI. CDR3 in amino acids: CTSSLQGTGELFF. The CDR3 coding sequence is TGTACCAGCAGTTTGCAGGGCACCGGGGAGCTGTTTTTT.

This clonotype was seen ten or more times. The genes are TRBV7-2 and TRBJ2-1, with TRBD1 matching 9 bases. The CDR3 covers 14 residues. Unmatched junction bases numbered 4, after V lost 5 bases and J lost 5 bases. Germline V lookup: CDR1 SGHTA, CDR2 FQGNSA. CDR3 nucleotide sequence: TGTGCCAGCAGCACGGGACAGGGCCACAATGAGCAGTTCTTC. This gives the protein CASSTGQGHNEQFF.

This clonotype was seen repeatedly, ten times or more. The rearrangement uses TRBV12-3 or TRBV12-4 and TRBJ1-3; maybe TRBD1 (5 bases). This CDR3 contains 15 residues. V lost 3 bases, J lost 0 bases, and 9 bases lay in between. The CDR3 DNA follows: TGTGCCAGCAGTTTGGCGACAGCCTCTGGAAACACCATATATTTT. Residues: CASSLATASGNTIYF.

This clonotype was recorded at least ten times. This CDR3 reads CASSPKTSGGDTQYF. The CDR3 DNA sequence: TGTGCCAGCAGTCCAAAGACTAGCGGGGGGGATACGCAGTATTTT. The chain combines TRBV12-3 or TRBV12-4 with TRBJ2-3, with 13 bases fitting TRBD2. This CDR3 comprises 15 residues. Trimming cost V 5 bases and J 6 bases; bases outside gene matches: 5.

In its sample, this clonotype was seen many times. This sequence joins TRBV5-1 and TRBJ1-1, with D tentatively TRBD1 (6 bases). V was shortened by 3 bases and J by 3 bases, with 15 bases between the two germline ends. This CDR3 is built from 15 residues. CDR1 is SGHRS, CDR2 YFSETQ, per germline. This chain's CDR3 is CASSSQGFSDTEAFF. CDR3 bases: TGCGCCAGCAGCTCGCAGGGGTTCTCGGACACTGAAGCTTTCTTT.

This clonotype was recorded many times. This rearrangement joins TRBV21-1 to TRBJ1-2; TRBD1, the D gene given by the table, was not confirmed from the DNA. TRBV21-1 is a recognized pseudogene. The CDR3 totals 14 residues. This CDR3 is CASSRQGSIYGYTF. DNA of the CDR3: TGTGCCAGCAGCAGGCAGGGGTCGATCTATGGCTACACCTTC.

This clonotype was recorded at least ten times. The rearrangement links TRBV20-1 to TRBJ1-5; D perhaps matches TRBD1 (6 bases). The ends were cut back, 3 bases at V and 6 bases at J, with 18 bases in the middle. The CDR3 length is 15 residues. Germline V gives CDR1 DFQATT, CDR2 SNEGSKA (reference sequence). The CDR3 here is CSASAGGGWRQPQHF. The CDR3 region has the DNA TGCAGTGCTAGCGCCGGAGGGGGATGGCGTCAGCCCCAGCATTTT.

This clonotype has a count of ten or more. V and J are TRBV20-1 and TRBJ1-4; no definite D call. The CDR3 is made up of 11 amino acids. CDR1 is DFQATT, CDR2 SNEGSKA, per germline (reference sequence). V shed 6 bases and J shed 8 bases, with 10 bases lying between them. The CDR3 sequence: CSAKESEKLFF. The CDR3 DNA is TGCAGTGCCAAAGAAAGCGAAAAACTGTTTTTT.

This clonotype was observed many times. The chain links TRBV5-6 to TRBJ1-1; maybe TRBD1 (5 bases). Germline lookup yields CDR1 SGHDT and CDR2 YYEEEE. V lost 4 bases and J lost 1, with 8 bases in between. CDR3 size: 13 residues. The CDR3, as DNA: TGTGCCAGCAGCGCCGGGGGGAACACTGAAGCTTTCTTT. Its translation is CASSAGGNTEAFF.

This clonotype came up many times. V gene TRBV19 combines with J gene TRBJ2-7, with no clear D. The CDR3 is 13 amino acids. Germline assignment: CDR1 LNHDA and CDR2 SQIVND (reference sequence). Trimming removed 4 bases at V and 2 bases at J, with 9 bases between. The CDR3 bases are TGTGCCAGTAGTACGGCACCGACCTACGAGCAGTACTTC. Translated: CASSTAPTYEQYF.

The table lists this clonotype with many counts. V and J are TRBV4-2 and TRBJ1-2; 11 bases line up with TRBD1. The CDR3 has 14 residues. Per germline, CDR1 LGHNA and CDR2 YNFKEQ. J was trimmed by 7 bases and V by 0 bases; bases with no gene match: 1. The CDR3, as DNA: TGTGCCAGCAGCCAAGACGGACAGGGGGCTGGCTACACCTTC. It encodes CASSQDGQGAGYTF.

At least ten counts were recorded for this clonotype. V and J are TRBV20-1 and TRBJ2-1; a weak D match, TRBD2 (6 bases). V was pared by 5 bases and J by 4 bases, with 12 bases between. Germline CDR1 and CDR2: DFQATT and SNEGSKA (reference sequence). The CDR3 extends over 13 amino acids. CDR3 residues: CSAGGMTYNEQFF. The CDR3 nucleotides read TGCAGTGCTGGAGGGATGACTTACAATGAGCAGTTCTTC.

This clonotype has ten or more counts. The CDR3 bases are TGTGCCAGCAGCTCCCAGGGACAGGCGGTTGGAAATGAGCAGTTCTTC. It is translated as CASSSQGQAVGNEQFF. The J gene is TRBJ2-1, the V gene TRBV7-9; TRBD1 agrees at 8 bases. CDR1 and CDR2 from the germline V gene are SEHNR and FQNEAQ (reference sequence). CDR3 length equals 16 residues. Trimming took 4 bases from V and 7 from J; bases not matched to a gene: 12.

In this sample, this clonotype turned up many times. The DNA of the CDR3 is TGCGCCAGCAGCAACAGGGGTCCCGGGGAGCTGTTTTTT. Its protein product is CASSNRGPGELFF. V is TRBV5-1 and J is TRBJ2-2; 7 nucleotides agree with TRBD1. CDR3 length: 13 residues. Trimming at V came to 4 bases and at J to 6 bases, leaving 3 bases not matched to a gene. CDR1 and CDR2 from the germline V gene are SGHRS and YFSETQ.

This clonotype was seen many times. The junction and the germline gene differ at one end; a read error may be behind it. The rearrangement links TRBV11-2 to TRBJ1-3; the D gene is possibly TRBD1 (6 bases). The CDR3 extends over 20 amino acids. Germline-derived CDR1 and CDR2 are SGHAT and FQNNGV. This CDR3 reads CASSIDIGGAPTSSRNTIYF. The CDR3 DNA is TGTGCCAGCAGCATAGATATAGGGGGTGCGCCCACCTCTTCAAGAAACACCATATATTTT.

In its sample, this clonotype was seen many times. The rearrangement uses TRBV12-3 or TRBV12-4 and TRBJ2-7; tentatively, D is TRBD1 (5 bases). Between the trimmed V and J ends, which lost 6 bases and 0 bases, there was a span of 12 bases. This CDR3 spans 14 amino acids. CDR3 DNA: TGTGCCAGCAGCGGACAAGTCCTCTCCTACGAGCAGTACTTC. It is translated as CASSGQVLSYEQYF.

This clonotype was counted at least ten times. The CDR3 sequence is CASSPAGQGGEKLFF. The CDR3 DNA is TGCGCCAGCAGCCCGGCCGGGCAGGGGGGTGAAAAACTGTTTTTT. The chain recombines TRBV5-1 with TRBJ1-4; TRBD1 matches at 7 bases. The V gene's germline CDR1 is SGHRS and CDR2 YFSETQ. V dropped 4 bases and J dropped 7; count of bases not matched to a gene: 10. This CDR3 has 15 amino acids.

In its sample, this clonotype was seen many times. The genes are TRBV28 and TRBJ2-7; perhaps TRBD1 as D (6 bases). Per germline, CDR1 MDHEN and CDR2 SYDVKM. This CDR3 has 15 residues. Deletions cut 5 bases from V and 3 bases from J, with 17 bases between. This chain's CDR3 is CASSPTGTLGYEQYF. CDR3 coding DNA: TGTGCCAGCAGTCCTACCGGGACACTGGGCTACGAGCAGTACTTC.

CDR3 DNA sequence: TGTGCTAGTGGTGCAGGTTCTACAAGGGGTGAAGCTTTCTTT. It encodes CASGAGSTRGEAFF. The V and J genes are TRBV12-5 and TRBJ1-1, with D maybe TRBD1 (5 bases). Germline V lookup: CDR1 LGHNT, CDR2 FRNRAP. The ends were cut back, 5 bases at V and 7 bases at J, with 17 bases in the middle. The CDR3 length is 14 residues. Combining the CDR3 with reference TRBV12-5 and TRBJ1-1 gives the whole variable domain DARVTQTPRHKVTEMGQEVTMRCQPILGHNTVFWYRQTMMQGLELLAYFRNRAPLDDSGMPKDRFSAEMPDATLATLKIQPSEPRDSAVYFCASGAGSTRGEAFFGQGTRLTVV.

The sample holds many counts of this clonotype. The chain couples TRBV12-3 or TRBV12-4 to TRBJ2-1; TRBD1 agrees at 8 bases. V lost 7 bases, J lost 1 base, and 9 bases stayed unmatched. CDR3 length equals 16 residues. The CDR3 region is CASNLGQGRSYNEQFF. DNA for the CDR3: TGTGCCAGCAACCTTGGACAGGGCAGGTCCTACAATGAGCAGTTCTTC.

This clonotype was detected ten times or more. The chain couples TRBV14 to TRBJ1-2; no firm D call. The CDR3 length is 13 residues. V was pared by 4 bases and J by 4 bases, with 10 bases between. The germline V gene has CDR1 SGHDN and CDR2 FVKESK. CDR3 bases: TGTGCCAGCAGCCCATTCCAGACCTATGGCTACACCTTC. Protein product: CASSPFQTYGYTF.

Ten or more counts support this clonotype. This chain joins TRBV7-9 and TRBJ1-4; D gene unclear. Germline V gives CDR1 SEHNR, CDR2 FQNEAQ (reference sequence). The CDR3 length is 15 residues. V dropped 7 bases and J dropped 5 bases, with 17 bases sitting between them. The CDR3 DNA is TGTGCCAGCACCCCGGTGGCATCGGCGAATGAAAAACTGTTTTTT. Protein: CASTPVASANEKLFF.

This clonotype appeared many times. The chain recombines TRBV5-1 with TRBJ2-1; D is unclear. The V gene lost 0 bases and the J gene lost 0 bases, with 7 bases spanning the gap. CDR3 length equals 15 residues. CDR1 is SGHRS and CDR2 is YFSETQ in the germline V gene. The CDR3 protein is CASSLVSLSYNEQFF. CDR3 bases: TGCGCCAGCAGCTTGGTGAGTCTCTCCTACAATGAGCAGTTCTTC.

This clonotype was recorded many times. The J gene is TRBJ1-4, the V gene TRBV6-1; perhaps TRBD1 as D (5 bases). Germline loops: CDR1 MNHNS, CDR2 SASEGT. CDR3 length: 14 amino acids. Trimming removed 7 bases at V and 0 bases at J, with 9 bases between. CDR3 loop: CASKQGSTNEKLFF. CDR3 DNA: TGTGCCAGCAAGCAGGGATCAACTAATGAAAAACTGTTTTTT.

Ten or more counts support this clonotype. J is TRBJ2-5 and V is TRBV6-1; D may be TRBD2 (5 bases). Germline CDR1 is MNHNS and CDR2 is SASEGT. Deletions cut 2 bases from V and 1 base from J, with 14 bases between. There are 16 residues in the CDR3. The CDR3 coding sequence is TGTGCCAGCAGTGAATTGAGTCCGGCGGGCCAAGAGACCCAGTACTTC. Translation gives CASSELSPAGQETQYF.

The sample holds many counts of this clonotype. The chain recombines TRBV18 with TRBJ1-1; maybe TRBD1 (5 bases). Germline CDR1 is KGHSH and CDR2 is LQKENI. This CDR3 has 13 amino acids. Trimming shortened V by 5 bases and J by 6 bases, and 13 bases separated the two germline ends. Written as DNA, the CDR3 is TGTGCCAGCTCAAATTCGGGGACGTCTGAAGCTTTCTTT. Its protein is CASSNSGTSEAFF. Full variable domain (remainder filled in from reference TRBV18 and TRBJ1-1): NAGVMQNPRHLVRRRGQEARLRCSPMKGHSHVYWYRQLPEEGLKFMVYLQKENIIDESGMPKERFSAEFPKEGPSILRIQQVVRGDSAAYFCASSNSGTSEAFFGQGTRLTVV.

This clonotype was seen ten or more times. The V call is TRBV5-1, the J call TRBJ2-7; tentatively, D is TRBD2 (6 bases). This CDR3 is 16 amino acids long. Germline CDR1 is SGHRS and CDR2 is YFSETQ. The V end was cut by 0 bases, the J end by 4 bases, with 17 bases between. The CDR3 here is CASSLVATPAGYEQYF. The CDR3 DNA reads TGCGCCAGCAGCTTGGTGGCCACACCCGCGGGATACGAGCAGTACTTC.

This chain joins TRBV6-5 and TRBJ2-3; TRBD2 matches 13 bases. From germline, CDR1 is MNHEY and CDR2 SVGAGI. The CDR3 loop spans 13 amino acids. With 5 bases clipped from V and 11 bases from J, the junction kept 4 bases outside the gene matches. The CDR3 spells CASSPGLAGKQYF. CDR3 sequence (DNA): TGTGCCAGCAGTCCGGGACTAGCGGGAAAGCAGTATTTT.